What follows are 8 T cell receptor beta chains derived from one specimen sequenced in a study of T-cell reconstitution after alpha-beta-depleted transplantation in children. Unique molecular identifiers tagged the TCRbeta library. TCRdb re-derived calls from the PCR reads in MiXCR, one entry per CDR3 protein. The sample yields 80,000 or so distinct CDR3 sequences, roughly 13% seen once. This specimen was PBMCs, mostly from graft donor cells, taken 180 days after TCRalphabeta/CD19-depleted stem cell transplant. These receptors were obtained from a male patient aged 2-15 years who had a stem cell transplant for acute lymphoblastic leukemia, so the T cells may come from the graft donor.

This clonotype was observed a few times. The rearrangement joins TRBV12-3 or TRBV12-4 to TRBJ2-5, with D possibly TRBD1 on 5 matching bases. Trimming removed 6 bases at V and 0 bases at J, with 14 bases between. The CDR3 is made up of 15 amino acids. DNA for the CDR3: TGTGCCAGCAGGAGGTTAACGACAGACCAAGAGACCCAGTACTTC. Protein sequence: CASRRLTTDQETQYF.

This clonotype was counted between two and nine times. V usage is TRBV5-1 and J usage is TRBJ2-7, with 7 bases fitting TRBD2. With V trimmed by 5 bases and J by 3 bases, 8 bases remained unmatched. Germline CDR1 reads SGHRS; CDR2 reads YFSETQ. This CDR3 region has 14 residues. CDR3 residues: CASSRLAAGYEQYF. CDR3 nucleotide sequence: TGCGCCAGCAGTCGTCTAGCGGCCGGCTACGAGCAGTACTTC.

This clonotype was seen a few times. The genes are TRBV20-1 and TRBJ1-1; D is unresolved. Between the trimmed V and J ends, which lost 6 bases and 1 base, there was a span of 9 bases. Per the germline V gene, CDR1 is DFQATT and CDR2 is SNEGSKA (reference sequence). The CDR3 is 12 residues long. CDR3 coding DNA: TGCAGTGCCCCCCGGGGGAACACTGAAGCTTTCTTT. Residues: CSAPRGNTEAFF.

The V call is TRBV7-6, the J call TRBJ2-7, with TRBD1 as a possible D gene (6 bases). CDR1 is SGHVS and CDR2 is FNYEAQ in the germline V gene. This CDR3 contains 14 residues. V was clipped by 4 bases and J by 2 bases, with 12 bases between them. CDR3 residues: CASSYSPGAYEQYF. The CDR3 DNA reads TGTGCCAGCAGCTACTCGCCAGGGGCCTACGAGCAGTACTTC.

This clonotype turned up a few times. The J gene is TRBJ2-1, the V gene TRBV10-3; D uncertain. Trimming stripped 3 bases from V and 0 bases from J, with 12 bases between. The CDR3 covers 16 residues. Germline assignment: CDR1 ENHRY and CDR2 SYGVKD. The CDR3 region has the DNA TGTGCCATCAGTGATAGTTCCTCGAGCTCCTACAATGAGCAGTTCTTC. This sequence encodes CAISDSSSSSYNEQFF.

The V and J genes are TRBV27 and TRBJ1-3; D unresolved. The CDR3 extends over 11 amino acids. Germline V gene data show CDR1 as MNHEY and CDR2 as SMNVEV (reference sequence). The CDR3 DNA reads as TGTGCTACTTCGAACGGAAACACCATATATTTT. Protein product: CATSNGNTIYF.

The DNA for the CDR3 is TGCAGTGCTAGAGATTACCATGGAAACTATGGCTACACCTTC. It translates to CSARDYHGNYGYTF. The V call is TRBV20-1, the J call TRBJ1-2; no reliable D call. V was pared by 0 bases and J by 2 bases, with 10 bases between. CDR1 DFQATT and CDR2 SNEGSKA come from the germline V gene (reference sequence). This CDR3 has 14 residues.

The chain recombines TRBV28 with TRBJ2-1; the D is unclear. The V and J ends lost 10 bases and 6 bases respectively, with 4 bases between them. CDR3 length equals 9 residues. Germline CDR1 and CDR2: MDHEN and SYDVKM. The CDR3 protein is CANSNEQFF. For the CDR3, the DNA is TGTGCCAACTCCAATGAGCAGTTCTTC.